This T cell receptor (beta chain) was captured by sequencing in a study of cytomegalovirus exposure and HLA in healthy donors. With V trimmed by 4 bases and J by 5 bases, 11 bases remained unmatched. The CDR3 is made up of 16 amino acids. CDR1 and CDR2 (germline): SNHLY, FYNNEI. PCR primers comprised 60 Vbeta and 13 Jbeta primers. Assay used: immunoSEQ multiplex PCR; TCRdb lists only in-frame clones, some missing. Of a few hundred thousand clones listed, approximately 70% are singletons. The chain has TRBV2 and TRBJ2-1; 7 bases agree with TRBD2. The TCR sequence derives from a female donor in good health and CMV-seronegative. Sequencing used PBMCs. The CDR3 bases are TGTGCCAGCAGTGGTGTGAGGGAGGGCCCCAACAATGAGCAGTTCTTC. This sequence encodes CASSGVREGPNNEQFF.